A selection of T cell receptor beta chains follows, all from one sample in a study of shared clonotypes between healthy human individuals. TCRdb's table, derived via immunoSEQ multiplex PCR, lists solely in-frame clones and lacks some. The table lists roughly 2,500,000 clones, 90% to 95% of them singletons. The specimen was naive CD4+ T cells from PBMCs. The receptors stem from a man younger than 35 in good health. Some clones in this sample may be carry-over from other donors' samples. The CDR3 runs from the conserved cysteine through the conserved F or W. A D gene is named only where the DNA matches it firmly. Expanded clones are given a class, and other clones once, few, many or no size at all.

j_call: TRBJ2-1
d_call: -
clone_size: -
v_call: TRBV7-3
cdr3_aa: CASSFTSNNEQFF
cdr3_nt: TGTGCCAGCAGCTTTACTAGTAACAATGAGCAGTTCTTC

j_call: TRBJ2-2
d_call: TRBD1
clone_size: -
v_call: TRBV10-1
cdr3_aa: CASGDSPNTGELFF
cdr3_nt: TGCGCCAGCGGGGACAGCCCGAACACCGGGGAGCTGTTTTTT

j_call: TRBJ1-1
d_call: -
clone_size: -
v_call: TRBV5-1
cdr3_aa: CASSRTGAMNTEAFF
cdr3_nt: TGCGCCAGCAGCCGAACTGGGGCGATGAACACTGAAGCTTTCTTT

j_call: TRBJ2-7
d_call: -
clone_size: -
v_call: TRBV7-9
cdr3_aa: CASSPPDPGPQIIEQYF
cdr3_nt: TGTGCCAGCAGCCCCCCCGACCCGGGACCCCAAATCATCGAGCAGTACTTC

j_call: TRBJ1-5
d_call: -
clone_size: -
v_call: TRBV19
cdr3_aa: CATKSYRNQPQHF
cdr3_nt: TGTGCCACCAAATCTTATCGGAATCAGCCCCAGCATTTT

j_call: TRBJ1-1
d_call: -
clone_size: -
v_call: TRBV5-4
cdr3_aa: CASTAEIIGASNTEAFF
cdr3_nt: TGTGCCAGCACGGCAGAGATAATCGGTGCCTCGAACACTGAAGCTTTCTTT

j_call: TRBJ2-7
d_call: -
clone_size: -
v_call: TRBV4-3
cdr3_aa: CASSQDLRAVDYEQYF
cdr3_nt: TGCGCCAGCAGCCAAGATCTCCGGGCGGTCGACTACGAGCAGTACTTC

j_call: TRBJ1-2
d_call: -
clone_size: -
v_call: TRBV6-5
cdr3_aa: CASSPGRSQRGYTF
cdr3_nt: TGTGCCAGCAGTCCTGGGAGGAGCCAAAGGGGCTACACCTTC

j_call: TRBJ1-5
d_call: -
clone_size: -
v_call: TRBV27
cdr3_aa: CASRRDLDNQPQHF
cdr3_nt: TGTGCCAGCAGGCGGGACCTCGACAATCAGCCCCAGCATTTT

j_call: TRBJ1-1
d_call: -
clone_size: -
v_call: TRBV2
cdr3_aa: CASSQEMNTEAFF
cdr3_nt: TGTGCCAGCAGTCAGGAGATGAACACTGAAGCTTTCTTT

j_call: TRBJ2-7
d_call: TRBD1
clone_size: -
v_call: TRBV5-1
cdr3_aa: CASSSPGTGAEQYF
cdr3_nt: TGCGCCAGCAGCTCACCCGGGACAGGGGCCGAGCAGTACTTC

j_call: TRBJ2-6
d_call: -
clone_size: -
v_call: TRBV13
cdr3_aa: CASRLPRVQSRANVLTF
cdr3_nt: TGTGCCAGCAGGCTTCCGCGAGTACAAAGTCGGGCCAACGTCCTGACTTTC

j_call: TRBJ2-1
d_call: -
clone_size: once
v_call: TRBV27
cdr3_aa: CASSSLLLSYNEQFF
cdr3_nt: TGTGCCAGCAGTTCTCTCCTCTTGTCGTACAATGAGCAGTTCTTC

j_call: TRBJ2-3
d_call: TRBD1
clone_size: -
v_call: TRBV7-2
cdr3_aa: CASSRTGLTDTQYF
cdr3_nt: TGTGCCAGCAGCCGGACAGGGCTTACAGATACGCAGTATTTT

j_call: TRBJ2-3
d_call: -
clone_size: -
v_call: TRBV29-1
cdr3_aa: CSAQAWTDTQYF
cdr3_nt: TGCAGCGCCCAAGCCTGGACAGATACGCAGTATTTT

j_call: TRBJ2-1
d_call: TRBD2
clone_size: -
v_call: TRBV4-2
cdr3_aa: CASSQEPAGGPEGYNEQFF
cdr3_nt: TGTGCCAGCAGCCAAGAGCCAGCGGGAGGGCCGGAGGGCTACAATGAGCAGTTCTTC

j_call: TRBJ2-7
d_call: -
clone_size: -
v_call: TRBV5-6
cdr3_aa: CASSLRHPDEQYF
cdr3_nt: TGTGCCAGCAGCTTAAGACATCCAGACGAGCAGTACTTC

j_call: TRBJ2-7
d_call: TRBD1
clone_size: -
v_call: TRBV7-9
cdr3_aa: CASSLEDRPSSYEQYF
cdr3_nt: TGTGCCAGCAGCTTAGAGGACAGGCCATCCTCCTACGAGCAGTACTTC

j_call: TRBJ2-5
d_call: -
clone_size: -
v_call: TRBV7-7
cdr3_aa: CASSMDTTETQYF
cdr3_nt: TGTGCCAGCAGCATGGACACGACGGAGACCCAGTACTTC

j_call: TRBJ1-6
d_call: TRBD1
clone_size: -
v_call: TRBV19
cdr3_aa: CASSDRVQSPLHF
cdr3_nt: TGTGCCAGTAGTGACAGGGTCCAGTCACCCCTCCACTTT

j_call: TRBJ1-5
d_call: -
clone_size: -
v_call: TRBV28
cdr3_aa: CASSPGHSNQPQHF
cdr3_nt: TGTGCCAGCAGTCCCGGACATAGCAATCAGCCCCAGCATTTT